Each of the 6 T cell receptor beta chains below was sequenced from the same sample in a study of T cells in Graves' hyperthyroidism and ophthalmopathy. The CDR3 regions of TCR beta were amplified from RNA transcripts. First-round RT-PCR targeting the TCR CDR3 was performed with the HTBI primer set. TCRdb reprocessed the multiplex PCR reads via MiXCR and lists one record per CDR3 protein. There are some 650,000 distinct CDR3 sequences in the sample; 16% occur only once, and more than 3% lies in the top ten. The source material was blood. These receptors were obtained from a woman in her thirties or forties with Graves' ophthalmopathy.

The chain's CDR3 is CASSEGAGWNIQYF. CDR3 nucleotide sequence: TGTGCCAGCAGTGAAGGGGCAGGGTGGAACATTCAGTACTTC. The chain carries TRBV2 and TRBJ2-4, with D possibly TRBD1 on 5 matching bases. The CDR3 consists of 14 residues. CDR1 and CDR2 (germline): SNHLY, FYNNEI. Trimming shortened V by 1 base and J by 7 bases, and 11 bases separated the two germline ends. Variable domain in full (rest from reference TRBV2 and TRBJ2-4): EPEVTQTPSHQVTQMGQEVILRCVPISNHLYFYWYRQILGQKVEFLVSFYNNEISEKSEIFDDQFSVERPDGSNFTLKIRSTKLEDSAMYFCASSEGAGWNIQYFGAGTRLSVL.

This clonotype was counted a few times. This chain connects TRBV19 to TRBJ1-1; D is uncertain. With 10 bases removed from V and 3 bases from J, the gap between germline ends came to 18 bases. Germline V gene sequence: CDR1 LNHDA, CDR2 SQIVND (reference sequence). The CDR3 totals 14 residues. In DNA, the CDR3 is TGTGCCACCCGACCGTTCTCCGCGGACACTGAAGCTTTCTTT. Translated, it gives CATRPFSADTEAFF.

This clonotype was detected many times. V is TRBV28 and J is TRBJ1-1; no clear D. With 1 base removed from V and 1 base from J, the gap between germline ends came to 13 bases. CDR1 and CDR2 from the germline V gene are MDHEN and SYDVKM. The CDR3 covers 16 residues. The CDR3 DNA reads as TGTGCCAGCAGTTTATTCGGGAGGGTGGGGAACACTGAAGCTTTCTTT. The encoded protein is CASSLFGRVGNTEAFF.

This clonotype was picked up a small number of times. The DNA of the CDR3 is TGCAGTGCTAGGAGGGTAAATAATTCACCCCTCCACTTT. Translated, it gives CSARRVNNSPLHF. The V gene is TRBV20-1, the J gene TRBJ1-6; D call uncertain. The germline V and J ends were trimmed by 3 bases and 5 bases, with 8 bases remaining between them. This CDR3 region has 13 residues. Germline V lookup: CDR1 DFQATT, CDR2 SNEGSKA (reference sequence).

This sequence joins TRBV18 and TRBJ1-1; 9 positions agree with TRBD1. CDR3 length: 14 amino acids. The V gene end was trimmed by 6 bases and the J gene end by 3 bases; junction bases not matched to a gene: 5. Germline V lookup: CDR1 KGHSH, CDR2 LQKENI. CDR3 residues: CASSLRQGDTEAFF. The CDR3 DNA is TGTGCCAGCTCCCTTCGACAGGGGGACACTGAAGCTTTCTTT.

There are many counts of this clonotype. The chain has TRBV2 and TRBJ1-3; 8 nucleotides agree with TRBD1. CDR1 is SNHLY, CDR2 FYNNEI, per germline. Trimming took 3 bases from V and 5 from J; bases not matched to a gene: 6. This CDR3 region has 15 residues. CDR3 in amino acids: CASSETQGGRNTIYF. CDR3 nucleotides: TGTGCCAGCAGTGAGACACAGGGGGGCAGAAACACCATATATTTT.